Shown below are 23 T cell receptor beta chains from a single sample sequenced in a study of neurological immune-mediated disorders. TCRdb re-called the 5' RACE reads through MiXCR, storing one row per CDR3 protein. In the table there are 20,000 to 30,000 distinct CDR3 sequences, about 2.6% of which are singletons. Sequenced input: PBMCs. The receptor set was obtained from a woman between 45 and 65 years old with multiple sclerosis.

The V gene is TRBV5-1, the J gene TRBJ2-1; 10 nucleotides line up with TRBD2. This CDR3 contains 22 residues. Germline trimming cut 0 bases from V and 0 bases from J; bases unmatched to any gene: 18. CDR1 SGHRS and CDR2 YFSETQ come from the germline V gene. CDR3 sequence: CASSLGLAGSGPESSSYNEQFF. CDR3 coding DNA: TGCGCCAGCAGCTTGGGACTAGCGGGTTCAGGGCCGGAATCGAGCTCCTACAATGAGCAGTTCTTC.

The table lists this clonotype with many counts. At one end the junction does not follow the germline gene, possibly because of a read error. The chain recombines TRBV20-1 with TRBJ1-6, with D tentatively TRBD1 (5 bases). This CDR3 region has 16 residues. Germline V gives CDR1 DFQATT, CDR2 SNEGSKA (reference sequence). The CDR3 DNA follows: TGCAGTGCTAGAGACCCAAACCGGGACCAGAGATCACCCCTCAACTTT. Amino acid sequence: CSARDPNRDQRSPLNF.

This clonotype has at least ten counts. The J gene is TRBJ1-1, the V gene TRBV5-4, with TRBD1 matching over 8 bases. This CDR3 region has 14 residues. With V trimmed by 5 bases and J by 2 bases, 5 bases remained unmatched. Germline CDR1 SGHNT, CDR2 YYREEE (reference sequence). This chain's CDR3 is CASRATGGNTEAFF. The CDR3 DNA is TGTGCCAGCAGGGCAACAGGGGGAAACACTGAAGCTTTCTTT.

This chain connects TRBV2 to TRBJ2-1, with no clear D. V was clipped by 7 bases and J by 4 bases, with 20 bases between them. The length of the CDR3 is 16 residues. Looked up from germline, CDR1 is SNHLY and CDR2 is FYNNEI. The CDR3 sequence: CASTALPVGLYNEQFF. CDR3 bases: TGTGCCAGCACCGCCCTCCCAGTAGGGCTTTACAATGAGCAGTTCTTC.

This clonotype was observed many times. V usage is TRBV12-3 or TRBV12-4 and J usage is TRBJ2-5; 10 bases align to TRBD2. This CDR3 is 15 amino acids long. Germline trimming cut 7 bases from V and 6 bases from J; bases unmatched to any gene: 11. The CDR3 spells CASTDLGTSEQTQYF. In DNA form, the CDR3 reads TGTGCCAGCACCGACCTCGGGACTAGCGAGCAGACCCAGTACTTC.

At least ten counts were recorded for this clonotype. The chain carries TRBV7-8 and TRBJ1-2; the D gene is possibly TRBD1 (6 bases). With 4 bases removed from V and 4 bases from J, the gap between germline ends came to 16 bases. This CDR3 is built from 15 residues. In germline, CDR1 is SGHVS, CDR2 FQNEAQ. CDR3 amino acids: CASSSGQLTLYGYTF. The CDR3 bases are TGTGCCAGCAGCTCAGGACAGCTTACCCTCTATGGCTACACCTTC.

The table lists this clonotype with many counts. The chain couples TRBV7-9 to TRBJ2-3; 7 bases agree with TRBD1. This CDR3 has 19 amino acids. With 2 bases clipped from V and 6 bases from J, the junction kept 20 bases outside the gene matches. CDR1 SEHNR and CDR2 FQNEAQ come from the germline V gene (reference sequence). This CDR3 reads CASSLSLRRGGRRVDTQYF. DNA of the CDR3: TGTGCCAGCAGCTTATCCCTCCGCAGAGGGGGCCGTAGGGTGGATACGCAGTATTTT.

V usage is TRBV18 and J usage is TRBJ1-1, with D unclear. The V end was cut by 9 bases, the J end by 3 bases, with 11 bases between. Germline CDR1 is KGHSH and CDR2 is LQKENI. CDR3 length equals 12 residues. The CDR3 protein is CASGIADTEAFF. The CDR3 DNA sequence: TGTGCCAGTGGAATAGCGGACACTGAAGCTTTCTTT.

This clonotype came up many times. This chain uses TRBV29-1 with TRBJ1-4, with TRBD1 matching 7 bases. From germline, CDR1 is SQVTM and CDR2 ANQGSEA. The CDR3 runs to 13 residues. The V gene end was trimmed by 6 bases and the J gene end by 3 bases; junction bases not matched to a gene: 4. Here the CDR3 reads CSVKTGSNEKLFF. CDR3 DNA sequence: TGCAGCGTCAAGACAGGGTCTAATGAAAAACTGTTTTTT.

This clonotype was counted at least ten times. The chain carries TRBV5-6 and TRBJ2-7; 12 nucleotides match TRBD1. Germline V gene sequence: CDR1 SGHDT, CDR2 YYEEEE. The V segment lost 2 bases and the J segment 4 bases; nucleotides outside the gene matches: 7. The CDR3 contains 16 residues. The CDR3 is CASSFFGTGGSYEQYF. CDR3 DNA: TGTGCCAGCAGCTTTTTTGGGACAGGGGGCTCGTACGAGCAGTACTTC.

This clonotype was seen repeatedly, ten times or more. The J gene is TRBJ1-5, the V gene TRBV20-1; D remains unclear. This CDR3 has 12 residues. V was pared by 2 bases and J by 10 bases, with 12 bases between. The germline V gene encodes CDR1 DFQATT and CDR2 SNEGSKA (reference sequence). The CDR3, as DNA: TGCAGTGCTAGAAGGGCTAGCGAACCCCAGCATTTT. It codes for CSARRASEPQHF.

There are many counts of this clonotype. The chain combines TRBV5-1 with TRBJ1-2; D unclear. The CDR3 consists of 16 residues. CDR1 is SGHRS, CDR2 YFSETQ, per germline. V was clipped by 0 bases and J by 5 bases, with 17 bases between them. CDR3 sequence reads: CASSLDAVAEVYGYTF. In nucleotides, the CDR3 is TGCGCCAGCAGCTTGGATGCTGTCGCAGAAGTTTATGGCTACACCTTC.

This clonotype has a handful of counts. The chain carries TRBV18 and TRBJ1-5, with D possibly matching TRBD1 (5 bases). This CDR3 has 13 amino acids. The V end was cut by 4 bases, the J end by 4 bases, with 8 bases between. The germline CDR1 and CDR2 sequences are KGHSH and LQKENI. CDR3 in DNA: TGTGCCAGCTCACTACAGGATAATCAGCCCCAGCATTTT. Amino acid sequence: CASSLQDNQPQHF.

This clonotype was seen repeatedly, ten times or more. The chain has TRBV9 and TRBJ2-1; D is undetermined. Germline-derived CDR1 and CDR2 are SGDLS and YYNGEE. There are 14 residues in the CDR3. Trimming shortened V by 4 bases and J by 5 bases, and 13 bases separated the two germline ends. CDR3 protein: CASSPGPAHNEQFF. CDR3 sequence (DNA): TGTGCCAGCAGCCCAGGACCGGCCCACAATGAGCAGTTCTTC.

This clonotype occurred many times. The V and J genes are TRBV7-6 and TRBJ1-1, with a possible D match to TRBD1 (5 bases). Germline V gene lookup returns CDR1 SGHVS and CDR2 FNYEAQ. This CDR3 comprises 13 residues. Trimming removed 3 bases at V and 6 bases at J, with 11 bases between. CDR3 sequence reads: CASSFAGGSEAFF. CDR3 bases: TGTGCCAGCAGCTTTGCCGGGGGATCTGAAGCTTTCTTT.

This clonotype has ten or more counts. The CDR3 loop is CASSILAGYGGEQYF. CDR3 in DNA: TGTGCCAGCAGCATCCTAGCGGGATATGGCGGCGAGCAGTACTTC. The J gene is TRBJ2-7, the V gene TRBV5-5, with 9 bases lining up with TRBD2. Germline V CDR1 and CDR2: SGHKS, YYEKEE (reference sequence). V trimming: 4 bases; J trimming: 6 bases; junction bases outside the gene matches: 11. CDR3 size: 15 residues.

This clonotype was seen more than once but under ten times. The chain employs TRBV6-6 and TRBJ1-1; D unresolved. There are 13 residues in the CDR3. Germline V lookup: CDR1 MNHNY, CDR2 SVGAGI (reference sequence). V lost 2 bases, J lost 4 bases, and 8 bases lay in between. The CDR3 loop is CASSYRHGTEAFF. The CDR3 DNA is TGTGCCAGCAGTTACCGGCATGGCACTGAAGCTTTCTTT.

This clonotype was seen at least ten times. In DNA, the CDR3 is TGCAGTGCTAGATCGACTAGCGGAACCTACAATGAGCAGTTCTTC. Its translation is CSARSTSGTYNEQFF. This chain connects TRBV20-1 to TRBJ2-1, with TRBD2 identical over 9 bases. The CDR3 loop spans 15 amino acids. The V and J ends lost 2 bases and 2 bases, in that order; junction bases with no gene match: 4. In germline, CDR1 is DFQATT, CDR2 SNEGSKA (reference sequence).

This clonotype has a count of ten or more. This sequence joins TRBV15 and TRBJ1-1; 7 nucleotides match TRBD1. This CDR3 has 16 residues. The V segment lost 1 base and the J segment 1 base; nucleotides outside the gene matches: 6. Looked up from germline, CDR1 is LNHNV and CDR2 is YYDKDF (reference sequence). The CDR3 coding sequence is TGTGCCACCAGCAGAGGGACAGGCAAAGGGAACACTGAAGCTTTCTTT. Translating it yields CATSRGTGKGNTEAFF.

This clonotype was seen many times. The chain employs TRBV12-3 or TRBV12-4 and TRBJ2-5; 12 bases match TRBD2. The CDR3 runs 14 residues. Unmatched junction bases numbered 2, after V lost 6 bases and J lost 3 bases. The CDR3 DNA follows: TGTGCCAGCAGCTGGACTAGCGGGGAAGAGACCCAGTACTTC. Its protein is CASSWTSGEETQYF.

This clonotype was picked up many times. J is TRBJ1-2 and V is TRBV20-1; 7 bases fit TRBD1. The CDR3 consists of 15 residues. CDR1 is DFQATT and CDR2 is SNEGSKA in the germline V gene (reference sequence). V gave up 3 bases and J gave up 2 bases; unmatched junction bases: 9. In DNA, the CDR3 is TGCAGTGCTAGGGGACTGGACAGGACCAACTATGGCTACACCTTC. Translating gives CSARGLDRTNYGYTF.

This clonotype was seen repeatedly, ten times or more. The chain links TRBV5-1 to TRBJ2-3; 10 bases match TRBD1. V gave up 2 bases and J gave up 3 bases; unmatched junction bases: 6. The CDR3 contains 16 residues. Germline CDR1 SGHRS, CDR2 YFSETQ. Here the CDR3 DNA reads TGCGCCAGCAGCTTTATGACAGGGGGCGGAACAGATACGCAGTATTTT. Amino acid sequence: CASSFMTGGGTDTQYF. The full variable domain, with the rest looked up from reference TRBV5-1 and TRBJ2-3, is KAGVTQTPRYLIKTRGQQVTLSCSPISGHRSVSWYQQTPGQGLQFLFEYFSETQRNKGNFPGRFSGRQFSNSRSEMNVSTLELGDSALYLCASSFMTGGGTDTQYFGPGTRLTVL.

The table lists this clonotype with many counts. The chain is built from TRBV4-3 and TRBJ1-2, with D perhaps TRBD1 (5 bases). Germline values: CDR1 LGHNA, CDR2 YSLEER. The CDR3 is 16 amino acids. The V end was cut by 0 bases, the J end by 2 bases, with 13 bases between. CDR3 region: CASSQDRGPQNYGYTF. The CDR3 DNA is TGCGCCAGCAGCCAAGATAGGGGACCGCAAAACTATGGCTACACCTTC.